These 13 T cell receptor beta chains came from one sample sequenced in a study of regulatory T cells in long-lasting Graves disease. The time point: persistent/refractory GD, antithyroid drugs over 5 years with positive TRAb. There was RNA extracted from PBMCs, and the TCR library was made from it. CDR3-region Arm-PCR and iRepertoire HTBI primers produced the TCR beta libraries. TCRdb analysed the multiplex PCR reads with MiXCR anew, one entry per CDR3 protein. The table lists 600,000 to 800,000 distinct CDR3 sequences, roughly 30% of them singletons. Source: peripheral blood mononuclear cells (PBMCs), taken when the disease was refractory, from a patient treated with antithyroid drugs. The source is a female donor with Graves disease.

The chain links TRBV20-1 to TRBJ2-7, with TRBD2 matching 7 bases. The CDR3 is 15 amino acids. Germline V lookup: CDR1 DFQATT, CDR2 SNEGSKA (reference sequence). The CDR3 nucleotides are TGCAGCCAACATGGCGGAGGGAGGGCCAGCCACGAGCAGTACTTC. It encodes CSQHGGGRASHEQYF.

This clonotype has a handful of counts. The rearrangement uses TRBV7-9 and TRBJ1-1; D unresolved. Germline-derived CDR1 and CDR2 are SEHNR and FQNEAQ (reference sequence). V shed 5 bases and J shed 11 bases, with 12 bases lying between them. The CDR3 contains 11 residues. This chain's CDR3 is CASSPSSTAFF. The CDR3 DNA is TGTGCCAGCAGCCCGAGTTCAACGGCTTTCTTT.

This clonotype was seen only a few times. The chain recombines TRBV19 with TRBJ1-1, with TRBD1 as a possible D gene (6 bases). The CDR3 totals 14 residues. Trimming took off 4 bases at V and 0 bases at J, with 9 bases between the two ends. Germline V lookup: CDR1 LNHDA, CDR2 SQIVND (reference sequence). The CDR3 spells CASSKTGVNTEAFF. The DNA for the CDR3 is TGTGCCAGTAGTAAGACAGGAGTGAACACTGAAGCTTTCTTT.

A few counts support this clonotype. A clone one base away is much larger, so this may be a read error. In this CDR3 the conserved last residue, phenylalanine or tryptophan, is missing, so a read error is likely. The chain links TRBV12-3 or TRBV12-4 to TRBJ1-2; 10 positions match TRBD1. The CDR3 is 15 residues long. J was trimmed by 4 bases and V by 2 bases; bases with no gene match: 4. The CDR3 sequence: CASSLQDRGIYGYTI. The CDR3 bases are TGTGCCAGCAGTTTACAGGACAGGGGGATCTATGGCTACACCATC.

The rearrangement joins TRBV9 to TRBJ1-1; TRBD1 might be the D (6 bases). V lost 2 bases and J 0 bases, leaving 11 bases between the germline ends. This CDR3 has 15 amino acids. The V gene's germline CDR1 is SGDLS and CDR2 YYNGEE. CDR3 sequence: CASSVSGVVNTEAFF. The CDR3 DNA reads as TGTGCCAGCAGCGTCTCAGGGGTGGTGAACACTGAAGCTTTCTTT.

This clonotype was seen a handful of times. This chain connects TRBV9 to TRBJ1-5, with unresolved D. CDR1 is SGDLS, CDR2 YYNGEE, per germline. V was cut by 0 bases and J by 8 bases, with 12 bases left in between. The CDR3 consists of 14 residues. In nucleotides, the CDR3 is TGTGCCAGCAGCGTAGATGGTGGGGTAGAGCCCCAGCATTTT. Its translation is CASSVDGGVEPQHF. The complete variable domain, with remaining parts taken from reference TRBV9 and TRBJ1-5, reads DSGVTQTPKHLITATGQRVTLRCSPRSGDLSVYWYQQSLDQGLQFLIQYYNGEERAKGNILERFSAQQFPDLHSELNLSSLELGDSALYFCASSVDGGVEPQHFGDGTRLSIL.

The table lists this clonotype with many counts. The J gene is TRBJ2-5, the V gene TRBV11-3; TRBD2 matches at 7 bases. Germline-derived CDR1 and CDR2 are SGHNT and YENEEA. The CDR3 has 15 residues. J was trimmed by 5 bases and V by 0 bases; bases with no gene match: 6. CDR3 DNA sequence: TGTGCCAGCAGCTTAGACGGCGGGAGTGGCGAGACCCAGTACTTC. It translates to CASSLDGGSGETQYF.

V and J are TRBV7-9 and TRBJ1-1; tentative D call: TRBD1 (5 bases). Trimming stripped 7 bases from V and 1 base from J, with 13 bases between. This CDR3 region has 14 residues. Germline V gene lookup returns CDR1 SEHNR and CDR2 FQNEAQ (reference sequence). The CDR3 here is CASNRRAENTEAFF. CDR3 nucleotide sequence: TGTGCCAGCAACAGGCGGGCTGAGAACACTGAAGCTTTCTTT.

This sequence joins TRBV19 and TRBJ1-5; weak D call: TRBD1 (5 bases). Germline loops: CDR1 LNHDA, CDR2 SQIVND (reference sequence). V dropped 1 base and J dropped 2 bases, with 9 bases sitting between them. This CDR3 comprises 15 residues. CDR3 region: CASSIGGVGNQPQHF. CDR3 in DNA: TGTGCCAGTAGTATAGGAGGGGTCGGCAATCAGCCCCAGCATTTT.

The chain is built from TRBV7-3 and TRBJ1-2; D may be TRBD1 (5 bases). The CDR3 sequence is 14 residues long. CDR1 and CDR2 from the germline V gene are SGHTA and FQGTGA. V was clipped by 5 bases and J by 4 bases, with 14 bases between them. The CDR3 sequence: CASSPMAGGYGYTF. DNA of the CDR3: TGTGCCAGCAGCCCAATGGCCGGGGGCTATGGCTACACCTTC. Supplemented by reference TRBV7-3 and TRBJ1-2, the full variable domain reads GAGVSQTPSNKVTEKGKYVELRCDPISGHTALYWYRQSLGQGPEFLIYFQGTGAADDSGLPNDRFFAVRPEGSVSTLKIQRTERGDSAVYLCASSPMAGGYGYTFGSGTRLTVV.

The chain is built from TRBV4-2 and TRBJ1-4, with unresolved D. CDR3 length: 12 amino acids. The V end was cut by 0 bases, the J end by 10 bases, with 6 bases between. Germline V lookup: CDR1 LGHNA, CDR2 YNFKEQ. The CDR3 DNA reads as TGTGCCAGCAGCCAAGAGGTCGGAAAACTGTTTTTT. Translation gives CASSQEVGKLFF.

The V and J genes are TRBV5-1 and TRBJ1-1; D unresolved. The CDR3 covers 13 residues. The V gene's germline CDR1 is SGHRS and CDR2 YFSETQ. V lost 3 bases and J lost 1, with 7 bases in between. CDR3 sequence (DNA): TGCGCCAGCAGCTGGGGATCGAACACTGAAGCTTTCTTT. It translates to CASSWGSNTEAFF.

This clonotype was seen a few times. The chain combines TRBV19 with TRBJ1-2; D gene ambiguous. Germline V lookup: CDR1 LNHDA, CDR2 SQIVND (reference sequence). The V gene lost 7 bases and the J gene lost 4 bases, with 10 bases spanning the gap. CDR3 length: 12 residues. The CDR3 DNA reads TGTGCCAGTAAGAGGGAGGCCTATGGCTACACCTTC. It encodes CASKREAYGYTF.